Listed here are 30 T cell receptor beta chains from one sample, sequenced in a study of quantifying T cell responses using KT2 cells. Across the whole study: cDNA was made from DNase-treated RNA using alpha and beta constant primers.

An oligo carrying a UMI was ligated to the cDNA 3' end. The first PCR ran roughly 4 cycles with an equimolar RC1.1 and RC1.2 beta primer mix. TCRdb redid the calling of the UMI-ligation and nested PCR reads with MiXCR, one entry per CDR3 protein. The data show tens of thousands of distinct CDR3 sequences, 12% seen once. The sequenced material came from PBMCs spiked with cells of the T cell clone KT2. The receptors shown here come from a human donor.

This clonotype appeared a few times. The chain combines TRBV27 with TRBJ1-2; no definite D call. The CDR3 has 14 residues. V lost 4 bases and J lost 4, with 13 bases in between. CDR1 MNHEY and CDR2 SMNVEV come from the germline V gene (reference sequence). The CDR3 sequence is CASSSAPAFYGYTF. The CDR3, as DNA: TGTGCCAGCAGTTCGGCGCCGGCTTTCTATGGCTACACCTTC.

The genes are TRBV7-8 and TRBJ2-7; possibly TRBD1 or TRBD2 for D (6 bases each). The CDR3 is made up of 16 amino acids. Germline V gene lookup returns CDR1 SGHVS and CDR2 FQNEAQ. V dropped 6 bases and J dropped 1 base, with 19 bases sitting between them. Here the CDR3 DNA reads TGTGCCAGCAGATCAGAGGGGGGTGCGGGTTCCTACGAGCAGTACTTC. This encodes CASRSEGGAGSYEQYF. Combining the CDR3 with reference TRBV7-8 and TRBJ2-7 gives the whole variable domain GAGVSQSPRYKVAKRGQDVALRCDPISGHVSLFWYQQALGQGPEFLTYFQNEAQLDKSGLPSDRFFAERPEGSVSTLKIQRTQQEDSAVYLCASRSEGGAGSYEQYFGPGTRLTVT.

The V and J genes are TRBV7-9 and TRBJ2-5; weak D call: TRBD2 (6 bases). Germline CDR1 and CDR2: SEHNR and FQNEAQ (reference sequence). The CDR3 spans 17 residues. The V end lost 2 bases, the J end lost 2 bases, and 18 bases lay between the germline ends. Here the CDR3 reads CASSLSASAWGQETQYF. The CDR3 DNA reads TGTGCCAGCAGCTTATCGGCTAGCGCTTGGGGTCAAGAGACCCAGTACTTC.

This clonotype was observed a handful of times. V and J are TRBV29-1 and TRBJ2-7; the D gene could be TRBD1 or TRBD2 (5 bases each). The germline V and J ends were trimmed by 7 bases and 6 bases, with 22 bases remaining between them. The CDR3 runs 14 residues. The germline V gene encodes CDR1 SQVTM and CDR2 ANQGSEA. The CDR3 is CSAGGSRSSLEQYF. The DNA of the CDR3 is TGCAGCGCTGGGGGTAGCCGATCCTCTCTCGAGCAGTACTTC.

In its sample, this clonotype was seen many times. V gene TRBV7-6 combines with J gene TRBJ2-7, with D perhaps being TRBD1 or TRBD2 (5 bases each). The CDR3 runs to 16 residues. Germline V lookup: CDR1 SGHVS, CDR2 FNYEAQ. V was clipped by 5 bases and J by 0 bases, with 17 bases between them. The chain's CDR3 is CASSRPRGDSSYEQYF. The CDR3 DNA sequence: TGTGCCAGCAGCCGACCCCGGGGAGACAGCTCCTACGAGCAGTACTTC. The full variable domain, completed using reference TRBV7-6 and TRBJ2-7, is GAGVSQSPRYKVTKRGQDVALRCDPISGHVSLYWYRQALGQGPEFLTYFNYEAQQDKSGLPNDRFSAERPEGSISTLTIQRTEQRDSAMYRCASSRPRGDSSYEQYFGPGTRLTVT.

The chain links TRBV7-9 to TRBJ1-1; D unresolved. Germline V gene sequence: CDR1 SEHNR, CDR2 FQNEAQ (reference sequence). V was shortened by 7 bases and J by 2 bases, with 8 bases between the two germline ends. CDR3 length: 12 amino acids. The CDR3 coding sequence is TGTGCCAGCACCCAGATCAACACTGAAGCTTTCTTT. This translates into CASTQINTEAFF.

This clonotype was recorded many times. The genes are TRBV20-1 and TRBJ2-2, with 10 nucleotides matching TRBD2. Germline trimming cut 2 bases from V and 3 bases from J; bases unmatched to any gene: 3. CDR3 length equals 15 residues. Germline V gene lookup returns CDR1 DFQATT and CDR2 SNEGSKA (reference sequence). The CDR3 sequence: CSARRGTSDTGELFF. In DNA form, the CDR3 reads TGCAGTGCTAGAAGAGGGACTAGCGACACCGGGGAGCTGTTTTTT.

The V call is TRBV12-3 or TRBV12-4, the J call TRBJ1-5; weak D call: TRBD1 (5 bases). Trimming shortened V by 6 bases and J by 0 bases, and 15 bases separated the two germline ends. The CDR3 has 16 amino acids. CDR3 loop: CASRLGRGASNQPQHF. The CDR3 DNA reads as TGTGCCAGCAGACTGGGTCGAGGGGCTAGCAATCAGCCCCAGCATTTT.

This clonotype was seen many times. The rearrangement uses TRBV29-1 and TRBJ2-5; D is undetermined. With 2 bases removed from V and 5 bases from J, the gap between germline ends came to 18 bases. The CDR3 runs 15 residues. Per germline, CDR1 SQVTM and CDR2 ANQGSEA. The CDR3 sequence: CSVEIPARGSETQYF. DNA of the CDR3: TGCAGCGTTGAAATCCCGGCACGTGGTTCGGAGACCCAGTACTTC.

At least ten counts were recorded for this clonotype. The chain employs TRBV18 and TRBJ2-1; either TRBD1 or TRBD2 may supply D (7 bases each). The CDR3 has 17 residues. V lost 1 base and J 1 base, leaving 14 bases between the germline ends. Germline CDR1 KGHSH, CDR2 LQKENI. The CDR3 bases are TGTGCCAGCTCACCACGGGACAGCGGGGCTTCCTACAATGAGCAGTTCTTC. Translation: CASSPRDSGASYNEQFF.

CDR3 sequence: CASSDRARGDNEQFF. Written as DNA, the CDR3 is TGTGCCAGCAGTGATCGGGCCCGGGGGGACAATGAGCAGTTCTTC. The chain uses TRBV2 and TRBJ2-1; TRBD2 aligns across 7 bases. V dropped 3 bases and J dropped 5; count of bases not matched to a gene: 7. The length of the CDR3 is 15 residues. Germline assignment: CDR1 SNHLY and CDR2 FYNNEI.

This clonotype came up a few times. V is TRBV3-1 and J is TRBJ1-4, with D possibly TRBD1 on 5 matching bases. V gave up 0 bases and J gave up 2 bases, with 13 bases separating them. This CDR3 contains 17 residues. Germline V gives CDR1 LGHDT, CDR2 YNNKEL (reference sequence). The DNA for the CDR3 is TGTGCCAGCAGCCAAGAGAGCCCCGGGGCGACTAATGAAAAACTGTTTTTT. As protein: CASSQESPGATNEKLFF. The full variable domain, in which reference TRBV3-1 and TRBJ1-4 provide the parts outside the CDR3, is DTAVSQTPKYLVTQMGNDKSIKCEQNLGHDTMYWYKQDSKKFLKIMFSYNNKELIINETVPNRFSPKSPDKAHLNLHINSLELGDSAVYFCASSQESPGATNEKLFFGSGTQLSVL.

There are many counts of this clonotype. This sequence joins TRBV12-3 or TRBV12-4 and TRBJ1-2; maybe TRBD1 (6 bases). Trimming removed 6 bases from V and 3 bases from J, with 11 bases in between. The CDR3 length is 13 residues. The chain's CDR3 is CASSVQGYYGYTF. CDR3 sequence (DNA): TGTGCCAGCAGCGTACAGGGATACTATGGCTACACCTTC.

This clonotype was detected a few times. The chain recombines TRBV2 with TRBJ1-5; the D gene is possibly TRBD1 (6 bases). Germline V lookup: CDR1 SNHLY, CDR2 FYNNEI. CDR3 size: 13 residues. The V gene lost 5 bases and the J gene lost 6 bases, with 11 bases spanning the gap. The CDR3 region has the DNA TGTGCCAGCAGTTCCACAGGGATTCAGCCCCAGCATTTT. It yields the protein CASSSTGIQPQHF.

V usage is TRBV3-1 and J usage is TRBJ1-3; D is unclear. Trimming cost V 1 base and J 4 bases, with 8 bases left between them. In germline, CDR1 is LGHDT, CDR2 YNNKEL (reference sequence). This CDR3 is built from 14 residues. The CDR3 DNA reads as TGTGCCAGCAGCCAAGGCCAACAGGGAAACACCATATATTTT. This codes for CASSQGQQGNTIYF.

This clonotype has only a few counts. This chain connects TRBV6-1 to TRBJ2-1, with TRBD1 identical over 9 bases. V shed 7 bases, J shed 12 bases, and the junction held 7 bases outside the gene matches. This CDR3 has 12 amino acids. Per the germline V gene, CDR1 is MNHNS and CDR2 is SASEGT. DNA of the CDR3: TGTGCCAGCACTAACAGGGGGCGAAGGCAGTTCTTC. Translating it yields CASTNRGRRQFF.

This sequence joins TRBV7-6 and TRBJ2-1; D tentatively fits TRBD1 or TRBD2 (5 bases each). CDR3 length: 13 residues. Germline CDR1 and CDR2: SGHVS and FNYEAQ. The germline V and J ends were trimmed by 0 bases and 12 bases, with 12 bases remaining between them. CDR3 sequence: CASSLALGPGQFF. For the CDR3, the DNA is TGTGCCAGCAGCTTAGCGTTGGGACCAGGGCAGTTCTTC.

The rearrangement uses TRBV13 and TRBJ2-5, with 12 bases matching TRBD2. V trimming: 1 base; J trimming: 5 bases; junction bases outside the gene matches: 5. Germline V gene data show CDR1 as PRHDT and CDR2 as FYEKMQ (reference sequence). This CDR3 comprises 16 residues. The chain's CDR3 is CASSLASGRARETQYF. The CDR3 nucleotides are TGTGCCAGCAGCTTAGCTAGCGGGAGGGCCAGGGAGACCCAGTACTTC.

This chain uses TRBV19 with TRBJ2-1; no clear D. The CDR3 contains 14 residues. From germline, CDR1 is LNHDA and CDR2 SQIVND (reference sequence). Trimming pared 3 bases from V and 5 bases from J, leaving 11 bases between. The DNA for the CDR3 is TGTGCCAGTAGTATTCCGGGCCAGAACAATGAGCAGTTCTTC. It encodes CASSIPGQNNEQFF.

This clonotype has just a few counts. The chain combines TRBV7-2 with TRBJ2-5; D ambiguous. The CDR3 length is 12 residues. V shed 7 bases and J shed 2 bases, with 8 bases lying between them. Germline V CDR1 and CDR2: SGHTA, FQGNSA. The CDR3, as DNA: TGTGCCAGCACCGACACACAAGAGACCCAGTACTTC. Encoded protein: CASTDTQETQYF.

The chain has TRBV28 and TRBJ2-5; D possibly corresponds to TRBD1 (6 bases). Germline assignment: CDR1 MDHEN and CDR2 SYDVKM. The CDR3 length is 14 residues. The germline V and J ends were trimmed by 5 bases and 3 bases, with 13 bases remaining between them. In nucleotides, the CDR3 is TGTGCCAGCAGTAGCCCCGGGACAAAAGAGACCCAGTACTTC. This codes for CASSSPGTKETQYF.

The chain employs TRBV18 and TRBJ1-1, with D maybe TRBD1 (6 bases). With 4 bases removed from V and 7 bases from J, the gap between germline ends came to 22 bases. This CDR3 has 16 amino acids. CDR1 KGHSH and CDR2 LQKENI come from the germline V gene. The CDR3 region has the DNA TGTGCCAGCTCACTAATTTCCATTGGGGGGCGAGGTGAAGCTTTCTTT. It is translated as CASSLISIGGRGEAFF.

This clonotype was counted many times. The chain employs TRBV6-2 or TRBV6-3 and TRBJ1-1, with 10 positions matching TRBD1. Germline V gene lookup returns CDR1 MNHEY and CDR2 SVGEGT. Trimming took 2 bases from V and 10 from J; bases not matched to a gene: 4. This CDR3 is 13 amino acids long. The CDR3 protein is CASSYSRDRGAFF. Here the CDR3 DNA reads TGTGCCAGCAGTTACAGCCGGGACAGGGGAGCTTTCTTT.

This clonotype has just a few counts. This chain connects TRBV5-1 to TRBJ2-2; TRBD2 matches at 8 bases. Unmatched junction bases numbered 2, after V lost 2 bases and J lost 2 bases. CDR3 length equals 15 residues. CDR1 and CDR2 from the germline V gene are SGHRS and YFSETQ. The chain's CDR3 is CASSLAGVNTGELFF. The CDR3 DNA follows: TGCGCCAGCAGCTTAGCGGGAGTAAACACCGGGGAGCTGTTTTTT.

This clonotype showed up many times. The V call is TRBV27, the J call TRBJ2-1; TRBD2 agrees at 8 bases. Trimming at V came to 3 bases and at J to 0 bases, leaving 10 bases not matched to a gene. CDR3 size: 18 residues. CDR1 is MNHEY and CDR2 is SMNVEV in the germline V gene (reference sequence). The CDR3 is CASSFWVSGDPSYNEQFF. The CDR3 DNA reads as TGTGCCAGCAGTTTTTGGGTTAGCGGGGACCCCTCCTACAATGAGCAGTTCTTC.

The chain recombines TRBV27 with TRBJ2-3; 9 nucleotides agree with TRBD2. This CDR3 has 13 residues. J was trimmed by 14 bases and V by 5 bases; bases with no gene match: 11. Germline loops: CDR1 MNHEY, CDR2 SMNVEV (reference sequence). CDR3 protein: CASSPGRGGPGYF. In DNA form, the CDR3 reads TGTGCCAGCAGTCCAGGGCGGGGGGGGCCCGGGTATTTT.

The table lists this clonotype with many counts. V and J are TRBV2 and TRBJ2-1; 15 nucleotides match TRBD2. CDR1 and CDR2 from the germline V gene are SNHLY and FYNNEI. V was clipped by 7 bases and J by 7 bases; unmatched bases: 8. This CDR3 has 16 amino acids. The CDR3 reads CASNVMGLAGGNEQFF. CDR3 in DNA: TGTGCCAGCAATGTTATGGGACTAGCGGGGGGAAATGAGCAGTTCTTC.

This clonotype was seen a handful of times. The chain couples TRBV14 to TRBJ2-7; D remains ambiguous. With 2 bases removed from V and 6 bases from J, the gap between germline ends came to 11 bases. This CDR3 spans 13 amino acids. Germline V lookup: CDR1 SGHDN, CDR2 FVKESK. The CDR3 is CASSQFVEGEQYF. In DNA form, the CDR3 reads TGTGCCAGCAGCCAATTCGTAGAAGGCGAGCAGTACTTC.

The table lists this clonotype with a few counts. The CDR3 bases are TGTGCCAGCAGCTTGGGGCACAGGGACGTTTCTGAAGCTTTCTTT. This codes for CASSLGHRDVSEAFF. The rearrangement links TRBV5-5 to TRBJ1-1, with D tentatively TRBD1 (6 bases). The germline V and J ends were trimmed by 0 bases and 6 bases, with 15 bases remaining between them. The CDR3 spans 15 residues. Germline lookup yields CDR1 SGHKS and CDR2 YYEKEE (reference sequence).

This clonotype was picked up a small number of times. The genes are TRBV3-1 and TRBJ2-1; tentatively, D is TRBD1 or TRBD2 (6 bases each). From germline, CDR1 is LGHDT and CDR2 YNNKEL (reference sequence). The CDR3 has 15 amino acids. The germline V and J ends were trimmed by 4 bases and 5 bases, with 15 bases remaining between them. As DNA, the CDR3 is TGTGCCAGCAGCCCAGAACGGGGGCCACACAATGAGCAGTTCTTC. Translated, it gives CASSPERGPHNEQFF.